The 9 T cell receptor beta chains below all came from one sample that was sequenced in a study of T cell clonality in common variable immunodeficiency. The data were produced by immunoSEQ multiplex PCR, yet TCRdb's version contains in-frame clones alone and is incomplete. The sample gives some 54,000 clones, none seen only once, and the top ten clones hold 2% to 2.5%. Specimen: peripheral blood mononuclear cells. Source of these receptors: a person aged 18-70 years in good health.

In its sample, this clone was seen a few times. The read terminates 3 residues ahead of where the CDR3 ends, so the germline J gene completes it. This rearrangement joins TRBV11-2 to TRBJ1-1; D is uncertain. The CDR3 is 14 amino acids. V lost 7 bases to trimming and J lost 3 bases, with 15 bases between them. The germline V gene encodes CDR1 SGHAT and CDR2 FQNNGV. The CDR3 spells CASTPGFGYTEAFF. CDR3 DNA, as far as it was read: TGTGCCAGCACCCCAGGCTTCGGTTACACTGAA.

In its sample, this clone was seen many times. The CDR3 end is not reached by the read, which stops 3 residues before it; the germline J gene fills it in. The chain combines TRBV2 with TRBJ2-1; D not resolved. The CDR3 extends over 11 amino acids. V dropped 9 bases and J dropped 6 bases, with 9 bases sitting between them. Germline-derived CDR1 and CDR2 are SNHLY and FYNNEI. CDR3 DNA (partial): TGTGCCAGTACCTCCAGCAATGAG. Translation gives CASTSSNE. The entire CDR3 is CASTSSNEQFF.

This clone was observed at least ten times. The CDR3 end lies 3 residues beyond the end of the read and is filled in from the germline J gene. This sequence joins TRBV6-1 and TRBJ1-2; unclear D gene. Trimming took 3 bases from V and 5 from J, leaving 10 bases between them. This CDR3 is built from 13 residues. Germline V lookup: CDR1 MNHNS, CDR2 SASEGT. Partial CDR3 DNA: TGTGCCAGCAGTGACGTTCGTGTATATGGC. It specifies CASSDVRVYG. The whole CDR3 reads CASSDVRVYGYTF.

The table lists this clone with many counts. The read gets to within 3 residues of the CDR3 end, and the germline J gene fills in the rest. The genes are TRBV30 and TRBJ1-2; possible D gene TRBD1, 5 bases. CDR1 and CDR2 from the germline V gene are GTSNPN and SVGIG (reference sequence). The ends were cut back, 8 bases at V and 2 bases at J, with 15 bases in the middle. CDR3 length: 13 amino acids. CDR3 residues: CAGNQGRNYGYTF. CDR3 bases read: TGTGCCGGAAACCAGGGAAGGAACTATGGC.

There are many counts of this clone. The CDR3 end is not reached by the read, which stops 3 residues before it; the germline J gene fills it in. The chain joins TRBV11-3 to TRBJ2-7; 7 bases are shared with TRBD1. The CDR3 length is 15 residues. The germline V gene encodes CDR1 SGHNT and CDR2 YENEEA. J was trimmed by 1 base and V by 1 base; bases with no gene match: 4. CDR3 residues: CASSLGQGKSYEQYF. The DNA read from the CDR3 is TGTGCCAGCAGCTTAGGACAGGGAAAGTCCTACGAG.

As regards this clone: The missing CDR3 end, 3 residues past where the read stops, is filled in from the germline J gene. The chain carries TRBV7-9 and TRBJ2-3; the D call may be TRBD1 or TRBD2 (6 bases each). Between the trimmed V and J ends, which lost 5 bases and 5 bases, there was a span of 17 bases. CDR1 is SEHNR, CDR2 FQNEAQ, per germline (reference sequence). CDR3 size: 15 residues. CDR3 amino acids: CASSLTDRRGDTQYF. The sequenced CDR3 bases are TGTGCCAGCAGCCTAACCGACAGGAGGGGAGATACG.

The sample holds many counts of this clone. Incomplete CDR3 DNA: TGCGCCAGCAGCGATGCGGGACTAGCGGGGGGAGGACAAGAGACC. As protein: CASSDAGLAGGGQET. The full CDR3 reads CASSDAGLAGGGQETQYF. The chain carries TRBV5-1 and TRBJ2-5; 15 nucleotides match TRBD2. Sequencing ends 3 residues short of the CDR3 end; the germline J gene provides the rest. The CDR3 has 18 residues. The trim removed 4 bases at V and 2 bases at J, leaving 9 bases unmatched. Germline CDR1 is SGHRS and CDR2 is YFSETQ.

A note on this clone: The read terminates 3 residues ahead of where the CDR3 ends, so the germline J gene completes it. The rearrangement links TRBV18 to TRBJ2-2; possible D gene TRBD1, 5 bases. CDR3 length: 16 residues. The V gene's germline CDR1 is KGHSH and CDR2 LQKENI. CDR3 DNA, as far as it was read: TGTGCCAGCTCACCATCGATCCCCGACAGTAATTCACCG. Protein: CASSPSIPDSNSP. The CDR3 reads in full as CASSPSIPDSNSPLFF.

This clone was counted many times. The part of the CDR3 DNA that was read is TGTGCCTGGAGTGGATCGACAGGGAATTCACCC. Translating gives CAWSGSTGNSP. The full CDR3 protein is CAWSGSTGNSPLHF. The chain combines TRBV30 with TRBJ1-6; 7 nucleotides line up with TRBD1. The read gets to within 3 residues of the CDR3 end, and the germline J gene fills in the rest. V shed 1 base and J 7 bases; nucleotides not matched to a gene: 4. The length of the CDR3 is 14 residues. Germline CDR1 GTSNPN, CDR2 SVGIG (reference sequence).